This is a list of T cell receptor beta chains from one sample in a study of T-cell memory formation after mild COVID-19. TCRdb passed the 5' RACE reads through MiXCR, listing each CDR3 protein once. This sample carries hundreds of thousands of distinct CDR3 sequences, about a fifth of them seen once, and the ten largest clones take 12%. The source material was PBMCs or a T cell subset sorted from them (not recorded which). These TCRs come from an adult woman who had mild COVID-19 (a few samples of this study predate the infection). Cell type and time point are not known. Each CDR3 is given with its conserved first and last residue. Each record gives: clone size, V gene, D gene, J gene, CDR3 protein, CDR3 DNA. The D gene is left open where the match is weak. Only some rows state a clone size, as once, few, many or a class for expanded clones.

NA	TRBV7-2	TRBD2	TRBJ2-3	CASSKMPGGSSTDTQYF	TGTGCCAGCAGCAAGATGCCCGGCGGGAGTTCCACAGATACGCAGTATTTT
NA	TRBV12-3/TRBV12-4	NA	TRBJ1-1	CASSFSGAQRNTEAFF	TGTGCCAGCAGTTTCTCAGGAGCCCAGAGAAACACTGAAGCTTTCTTT
few	TRBV30	TRBD2	TRBJ2-1	CAWTTGTSGYNEQFF	TGTGCCTGGACTACCGGGACTAGCGGCTACAATGAGCAGTTCTTC
NA	TRBV18	NA	TRBJ2-3	CASSPRTGHLTDTQYF	TGTGCCAGCTCACCAAGGACTGGGCACCTCACAGATACGCAGTATTTT
many	TRBV7-3	TRBD2	TRBJ2-3	CASSPESGGAQYF	TGTGCCAGCAGCCCAGAGAGCGGGGGGGCGCAGTATTTT
NA	TRBV6-5	TRBD2	TRBJ2-7	CASSSSSSGSSYEQYF	TGTGCCAGCAGTTCCTCTTCTAGCGGGAGCTCCTACGAGCAGTACTTC
NA	TRBV12-3/TRBV12-4	TRBD1	TRBJ2-3	CASSLTGTGGPGTDTQYF	TGTGCCAGCAGTCTCACCGGGACAGGGGGCCCGGGGACAGATACGCAGTATTTT
NA	TRBV6-6	NA	TRBJ2-1	CASSYENGEQFF	TGTGCCAGCAGTTACGAAAACGGGGAGCAGTTCTTC
few	TRBV7-6	TRBD2	TRBJ2-3	CASSWTSGGDTQYF	TGTGCCAGCAGCTGGACTAGCGGGGGGGATACGCAGTATTTT
few	TRBV5-1	TRBD2	TRBJ2-3	CASSWRLAPSGADTQYF	TGCGCCAGCAGCTGGAGACTAGCACCCAGTGGAGCCGATACGCAGTATTTT
few	TRBV12-3/TRBV12-4	NA	TRBJ2-6	CASSFGGAGANVLTF	TGTGCCAGCAGTTTCGGGGGCGCTGGGGCCAACGTCCTGACTTTC
few	TRBV29-1	NA	TRBJ2-7	CSGTSLDEQYF	TGCAGCGGAACCTCTTTAGACGAGCAGTACTTC
many	TRBV2	NA	TRBJ2-5	CASGSYQETQYF	TGTGCCAGCGGGTCATATCAAGAGACCCAGTACTTC
few	TRBV29-1	TRBD1	TRBJ1-2	CSAPGQDFGYTF	TGCAGCGCCCCGGGACAGGACTTTGGCTACACCTTC
NA	TRBV7-9	TRBD2	TRBJ2-1	CASSFGKGSLIAGGHNEQFF	TGTGCCAGCAGCTTCGGGAAGGGTTCCCTCATAGCGGGGGGCCACAATGAGCAGTTCTTC
few	TRBV7-2	NA	TRBJ2-4	CASSPPGIQYF	TGTGCCAGCAGCCCTCCCGGCATTCAGTACTTC
once	TRBV25-1	NA	TRBJ2-1	CASSGVGGPGNEQFF	TGTGCCAGCAGTGGAGTCGGGGGGCCGGGAAATGAGCAGTTCTTC
few	TRBV3-1	NA	TRBJ1-5	CASSPAGGPNQPQHF	TGTGCCAGCAGTCCGGCGGGGGGACCCAATCAGCCCCAGCATTTT
few	TRBV7-8	NA	TRBJ2-7	CASSSPPWTEKYEQYF	TGTGCCAGCAGCTCACCTCCATGGACGGAGAAGTACGAGCAGTACTTC
few	TRBV18	TRBD1	TRBJ1-2	CASSPTGDGLYGYTF	TGTGCCAGCTCACCAACAGGGGACGGGCTTTATGGCTACACCTTC
NA	TRBV6-2/TRBV6-3	NA	TRBJ2-1	CASSPHQNEQFF	TGTGCCAGCAGTCCCCACCAAAATGAGCAGTTCTTC
NA	TRBV10-3	NA	TRBJ2-6	CAISVDPRPRGTGANVLTF	TGTGCCATCAGTGTCGACCCTCGCCCCCGCGGGACAGGGGCCAACGTCCTGACTTTC
NA	TRBV5-1	NA	TRBJ2-7	CASSLEPDYYEQYF	TGCGCCAGCAGCTTGGAACCCGATTACTACGAGCAGTACTTC
NA	TRBV7-3	NA	TRBJ1-5	CASSLISLDAGPRGEPQHF	TGTGCCAGCAGCTTAATTTCTCTTGACGCGGGACCCCGGGGGGAGCCCCAGCATTTT
NA	TRBV7-9	NA	TRBJ2-7	CASSLVGNVDREQYF	TGTGCCAGCAGCTTAGTAGGGAACGTTGATCGCGAGCAGTACTTC
few	TRBV12-3/TRBV12-4	TRBD1	TRBJ2-3	CASSFLTGADTQYF	TGTGCCAGCAGTTTCCTAACAGGGGCAGATACGCAGTATTTT
many	TRBV19	TRBD2	TRBJ2-3	CASSGGGDTQYF	TGTGCCAGCAGTGGCGGGGGGGATACGCAGTATTTT
NA	TRBV11-2	NA	TRBJ2-7	CASSLELVRASLQYF	TGTGCCAGCAGCTTAGAATTGGTCAGGGCAAGTCTACAGTACTTC
few	TRBV12-3/TRBV12-4	NA	TRBJ2-5	CASSRGLETQYF	TGTGCCAGCAGCCGGGGGCTGGAGACCCAGTACTTC
few	TRBV6-5	TRBD1	TRBJ1-6	CASSYLQGNSPLHF	TGTGCCAGCAGTTACTTACAGGGGAATTCACCCCTCCACTTT
NA	TRBV12-3/TRBV12-4	NA	TRBJ1-5	CASSLPPGASQPQHF	TGTGCCAGCAGTTTACCGCCGGGGGCCTCTCAGCCCCAGCATTTT
NA	TRBV18	TRBD1	TRBJ2-1	CASSLSQGQGYNEQFF	TGTGCCAGCTCACTCTCGCAGGGACAGGGGTACAATGAGCAGTTCTTC
few	TRBV10-2	TRBD1	TRBJ2-1	CATAGQGNEQFF	TGCGCCACCGCGGGACAGGGGAATGAGCAGTTCTTC
few	TRBV9	NA	TRBJ2-1	CASSVAAGPSSYNEQFF	TGTGCCAGCAGCGTAGCGGCGGGGCCGAGCTCCTACAATGAGCAGTTCTTC
NA	TRBV7-9	NA	TRBJ2-7	CASSPEDAQYEQYF	TGTGCCAGCAGCCCCGAGGACGCTCAGTACGAGCAGTACTTC
NA	TRBV12-3/TRBV12-4	NA	TRBJ2-7	CASSSTSLFYEQYF	TGTGCCAGCAGCTCTACCAGCCTCTTTTACGAGCAGTACTTC
NA	TRBV2	TRBD1	TRBJ2-3	CAQTGTGGPSTDTQYF	TGTGCCCAGACTGGGACAGGGGGGCCAAGCACAGATACGCAGTATTTT
few	TRBV9	TRBD1	TRBJ2-7	CASSATGGSSYEQYF	TGTGCCAGCAGCGCGACAGGGGGCAGCTCCTACGAGCAGTACTTC
NA	TRBV5-1	TRBD1	TRBJ2-7	CASRWRDRSYEQYF	TGCGCCAGCAGATGGAGGGACAGGTCCTACGAGCAGTACTTC
few	TRBV24-1	TRBD1	TRBJ1-2	CATSDSWTGRYTF	TGTGCCACCAGTGATTCCTGGACAGGGAGGTACACCTTC
few	TRBV5-5	TRBD2	TRBJ2-7	CASSPRTSGIIYEQYF	TGTGCCAGCAGCCCTAGGACTAGCGGGATTATTTACGAGCAGTACTTC
NA	TRBV6-5	NA	TRBJ2-2	CASSTGITGELFF	TGTGCCAGCAGTACAGGGATTACCGGGGAGCTGTTTTTT
few	TRBV12-3/TRBV12-4	NA	TRBJ2-2	CASSLVGVSDTGELFF	TGTGCCAGCAGTTTGGTTGGGGTTTCGGACACCGGGGAGCTGTTTTTT
NA	TRBV3-1	NA	TRBJ2-1	CASSQPLSGHEQFF	TGTGCCAGCAGCCAACCCCTTAGCGGCCATGAGCAGTTCTTC
few	TRBV20-1	NA	TRBJ2-3	CSARGGSRGTDTQYF	TGCAGTGCTAGAGGTGGTAGCCGAGGCACAGATACGCAGTATTTT
few	TRBV7-9	NA	TRBJ2-1	CASSLAGAVAYNEQFF	TGTGCCAGCAGCTTAGCTGGAGCGGTTGCGTACAATGAGCAGTTCTTC
few	TRBV12-3/TRBV12-4	TRBD2	TRBJ2-1	CASGPRTRYNEQFF	TGTGCCAGCGGACCACGGACTAGATACAATGAGCAGTTCTTC
few	TRBV7-2	NA	TRBJ2-3	CASSSPGRSPFTDTQYF	TGTGCCAGCAGCTCGCCGGGCCGCTCCCCTTTCACAGATACGCAGTATTTT